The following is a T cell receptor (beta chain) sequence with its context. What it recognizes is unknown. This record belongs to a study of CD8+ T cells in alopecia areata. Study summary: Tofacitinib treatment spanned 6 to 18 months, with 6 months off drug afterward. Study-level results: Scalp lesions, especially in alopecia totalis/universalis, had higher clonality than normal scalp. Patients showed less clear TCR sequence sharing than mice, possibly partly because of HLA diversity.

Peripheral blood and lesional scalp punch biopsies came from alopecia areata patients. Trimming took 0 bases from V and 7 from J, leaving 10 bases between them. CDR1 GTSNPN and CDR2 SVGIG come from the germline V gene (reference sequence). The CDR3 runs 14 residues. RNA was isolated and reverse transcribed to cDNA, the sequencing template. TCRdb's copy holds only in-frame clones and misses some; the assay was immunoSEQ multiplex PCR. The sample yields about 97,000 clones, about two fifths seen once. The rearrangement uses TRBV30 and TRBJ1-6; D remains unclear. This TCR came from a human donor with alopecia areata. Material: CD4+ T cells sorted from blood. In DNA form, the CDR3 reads TGTGCCTGGAGTGTATGGGGAGTAAATTCACCCCTCCACTTT. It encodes CAWSVWGVNSPLHF.